The clone carrying this T cell receptor (beta chain) came up once. The target antigen is unknown. This sample was taken from a study of T-cell memory formation after mild COVID-19. About the study: TCR clusters were mostly donor specific. Overall study findings and caveats: Still unconfirmed is whether the second-wave clones peaking on day 37 recognized SARS-CoV-2. Pre-infection memory carried some responding clones, suggesting that cross-reactive memory joined.

In TCRdb, the 5' RACE reads were re-called with MiXCR into one record per CDR3 protein. The data contain about 560,000 distinct CDR3 sequences, 17% of them singletons. This CDR3 region has 17 residues. The germline V gene has CDR1 LGHDT and CDR2 YNNKEL (reference sequence). Trimming removed 0 bases from V and 0 bases from J; junction bases left unmatched: 7. The V gene is TRBV3-1, the J gene TRBJ2-7, with 8 nucleotides matching TRBD2. The TCR originated in an adult woman who had mild COVID-19 (a few samples of this study predate the infection). Cell type and time point are not known. The source material was PBMCs or a T cell subset sorted from them (not recorded which). DNA of the CDR3: TGTGCCAGCAGCCAAGAAGACGAGCGGGAGTACTCCTACGAGCAGTACTTC. Amino acid sequence: CASSQEDEREYSYEQYF.